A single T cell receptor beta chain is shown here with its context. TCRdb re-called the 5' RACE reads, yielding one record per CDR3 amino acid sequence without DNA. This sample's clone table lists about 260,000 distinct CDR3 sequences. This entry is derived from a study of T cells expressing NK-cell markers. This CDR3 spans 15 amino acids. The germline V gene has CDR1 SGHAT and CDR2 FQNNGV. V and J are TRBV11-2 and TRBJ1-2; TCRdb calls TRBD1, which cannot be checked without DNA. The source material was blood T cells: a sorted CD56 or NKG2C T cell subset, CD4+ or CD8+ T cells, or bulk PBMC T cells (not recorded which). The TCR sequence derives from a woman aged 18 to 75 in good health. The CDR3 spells CASSLTGPANYGYTF. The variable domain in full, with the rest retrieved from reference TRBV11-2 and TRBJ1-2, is EAGVAQSPRYKIIEKRQSVAFWCNPISGHATLYWYQQILGQGPKLLIQFQNNGVVDDSQLPKDRFSAERLKGVDSTLKIQPAKLEDSAVYLCASSLTGPANYGYTFGSGTRLTVV.